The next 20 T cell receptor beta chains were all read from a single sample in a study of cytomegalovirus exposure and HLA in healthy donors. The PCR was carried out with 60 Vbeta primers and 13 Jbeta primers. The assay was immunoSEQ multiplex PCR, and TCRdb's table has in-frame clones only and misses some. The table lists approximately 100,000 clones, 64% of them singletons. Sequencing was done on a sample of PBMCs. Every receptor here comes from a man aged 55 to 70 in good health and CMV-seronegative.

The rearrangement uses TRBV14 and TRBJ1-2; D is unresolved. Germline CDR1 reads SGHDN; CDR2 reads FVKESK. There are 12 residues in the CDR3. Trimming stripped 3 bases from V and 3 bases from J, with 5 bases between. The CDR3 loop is CASSQSHYGYTF. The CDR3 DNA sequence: TGTGCCAGCAGCCAGAGCCACTATGGCTACACCTTC. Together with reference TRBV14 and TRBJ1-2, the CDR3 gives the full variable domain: EAGVTQFPSHSVIEKGQTVTLRCDPISGHDNLYWYRRVMGKEIKFLLHFVKESKQDESGMPNNRFLAERTGGTYSTLKVQPAELEDSGVYFCASSQSHYGYTFGSGTRLTVV.

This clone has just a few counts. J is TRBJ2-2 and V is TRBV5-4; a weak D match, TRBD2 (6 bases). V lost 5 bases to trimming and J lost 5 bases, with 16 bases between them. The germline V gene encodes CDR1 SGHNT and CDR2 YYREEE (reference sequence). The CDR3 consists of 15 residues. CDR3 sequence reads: CASSGGMARTGELFF. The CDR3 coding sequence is TGTGCCAGCAGTGGGGGGATGGCCAGGACCGGGGAGCTGTTTTTT.

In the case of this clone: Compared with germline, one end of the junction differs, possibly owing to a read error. The CDR3 nucleotides read TGTGCCAGCAGCTTGGATGCAGGGGGTAAAAAACTGTTTTTT. It specifies CASSLDAGGKKLFF. The chain has TRBV5-1 and TRBJ1-4; 7 bases are shared with TRBD1. The germline V gene has CDR1 SGHRS and CDR2 YFSETQ. This CDR3 has 14 residues.

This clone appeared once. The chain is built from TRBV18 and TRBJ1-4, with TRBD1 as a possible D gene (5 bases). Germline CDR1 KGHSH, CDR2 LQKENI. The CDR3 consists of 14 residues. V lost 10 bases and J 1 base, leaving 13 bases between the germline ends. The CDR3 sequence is CATRSTVTNEKLFF. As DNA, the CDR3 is TGTGCCACCAGATCGACAGTAACTAATGAAAAACTGTTTTTT. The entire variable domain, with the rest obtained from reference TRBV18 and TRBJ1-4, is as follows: NAGVMQNPRHLVRRRGQEARLRCSPMKGHSHVYWYRQLPEEGLKFMVYLQKENIIDESGMPKERFSAEFPKEGPSILRIQQVVRGDSAAYFCATRSTVTNEKLFFGSGTQLSVL.

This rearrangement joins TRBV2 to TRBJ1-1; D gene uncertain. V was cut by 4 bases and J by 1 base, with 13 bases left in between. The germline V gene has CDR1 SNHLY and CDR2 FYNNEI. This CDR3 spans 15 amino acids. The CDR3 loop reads CASSGQRLPNTEAFF. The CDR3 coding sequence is TGTGCCAGCAGTGGACAAAGATTACCGAACACTGAAGCTTTCTTT. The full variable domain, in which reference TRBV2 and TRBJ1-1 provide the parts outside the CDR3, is EPEVTQTPSHQVTQMGQEVILRCVPISNHLYFYWYRQILGQKVEFLVSFYNNEISEKSEIFDDQFSVERPDGSNFTLKIRSTKLEDSAMYFCASSGQRLPNTEAFFGQGTRLTVV.

CDR3 sequence reads: CASSPRDSTSSYEQYF. DNA of the CDR3: TGTGCCAGCAGCCCCCGGGACTCAACGAGCTCCTACGAGCAGTACTTC. The chain has TRBV4-2 and TRBJ2-5, with D tentatively TRBD2 (6 bases). Near its end, the DNA agrees better with TRBJ2-7, so the J call may be wrong. The CDR3 has 16 residues. Germline CDR1 reads LGHNA; CDR2 reads YNFKEQ.

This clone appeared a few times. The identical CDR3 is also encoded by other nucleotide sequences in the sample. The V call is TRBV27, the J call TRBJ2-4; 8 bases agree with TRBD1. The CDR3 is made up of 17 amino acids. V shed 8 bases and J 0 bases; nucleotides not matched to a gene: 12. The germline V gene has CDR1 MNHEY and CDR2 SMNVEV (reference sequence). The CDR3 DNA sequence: TGTGCCAGCGCTACAGGGGGAGTATCTCTAGCCAAAAACATTCAGTACTTC. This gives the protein CASATGGVSLAKNIQYF.

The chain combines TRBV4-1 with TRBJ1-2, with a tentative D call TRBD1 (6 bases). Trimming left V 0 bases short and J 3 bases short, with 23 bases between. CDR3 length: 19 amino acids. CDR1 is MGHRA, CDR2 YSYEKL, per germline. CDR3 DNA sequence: TGCGCCAGCAGCCAAGAGCCTCCTCGGCGGGCAGGGGTGTACTATGGCTACACCTTC. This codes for CASSQEPPRRAGVYYGYTF.

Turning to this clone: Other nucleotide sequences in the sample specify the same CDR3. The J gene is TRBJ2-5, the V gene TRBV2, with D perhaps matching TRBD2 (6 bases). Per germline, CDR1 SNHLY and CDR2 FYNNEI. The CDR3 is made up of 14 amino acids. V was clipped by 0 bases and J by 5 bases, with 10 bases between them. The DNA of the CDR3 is TGTGCCAGCAGTGAAGCGGGTGGGGGGGAGACCCAGTACTTC. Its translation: CASSEAGGGETQYF. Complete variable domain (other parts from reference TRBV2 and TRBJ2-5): EPEVTQTPSHQVTQMGQEVILRCVPISNHLYFYWYRQILGQKVEFLVSFYNNEISEKSEIFDDQFSVERPDGSNFTLKIRSTKLEDSAMYFCASSEAGGGETQYFGPGTRLLVL.

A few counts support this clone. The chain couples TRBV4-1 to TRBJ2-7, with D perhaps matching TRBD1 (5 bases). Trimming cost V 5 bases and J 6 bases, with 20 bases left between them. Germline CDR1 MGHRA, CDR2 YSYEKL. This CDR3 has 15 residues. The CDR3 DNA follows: TGCGCCAGCAGCTCCCGGACATCCAAGGGTGGCGAGCAGTACTTC. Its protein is CASSSRTSKGGEQYF.

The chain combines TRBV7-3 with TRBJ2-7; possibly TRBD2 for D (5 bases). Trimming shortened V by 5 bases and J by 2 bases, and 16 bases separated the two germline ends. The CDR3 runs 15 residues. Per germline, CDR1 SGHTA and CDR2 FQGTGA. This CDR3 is CASSTPTTIPYEQYF. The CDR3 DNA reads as TGTGCCAGCAGCACCCCGACTACCATTCCCTACGAGCAGTACTTC.

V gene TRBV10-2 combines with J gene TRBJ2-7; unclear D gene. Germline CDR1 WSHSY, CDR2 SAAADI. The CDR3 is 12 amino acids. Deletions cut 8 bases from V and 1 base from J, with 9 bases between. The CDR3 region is CASRTESYEQYF. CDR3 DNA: TGCGCCAGCCGAACAGAGTCCTACGAGCAGTACTTC.

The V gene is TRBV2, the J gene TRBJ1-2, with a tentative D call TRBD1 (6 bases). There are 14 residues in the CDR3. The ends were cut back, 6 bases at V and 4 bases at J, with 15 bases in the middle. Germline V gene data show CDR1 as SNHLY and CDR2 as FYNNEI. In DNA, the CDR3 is TGTGCCAGCAGGGTACAGGGCTACGGCTATGGCTACACCTTC. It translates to CASRVQGYGYGYTF.

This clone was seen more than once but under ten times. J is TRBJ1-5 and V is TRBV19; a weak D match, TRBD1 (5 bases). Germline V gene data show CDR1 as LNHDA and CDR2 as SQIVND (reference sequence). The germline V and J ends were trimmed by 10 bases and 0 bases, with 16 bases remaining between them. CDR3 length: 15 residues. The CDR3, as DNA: TGTGCCACCTCCTTGACAGTTAGTAGCAATCAGCCCCAGCATTTT. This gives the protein CATSLTVSSNQPQHF.

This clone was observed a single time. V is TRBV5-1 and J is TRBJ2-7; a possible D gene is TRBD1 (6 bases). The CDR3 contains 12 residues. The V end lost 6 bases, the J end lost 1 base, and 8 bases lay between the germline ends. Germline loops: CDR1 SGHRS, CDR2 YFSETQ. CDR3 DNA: TGCGCCAGCACCGGACAGTCCTACGAGCAGTACTTC. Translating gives CASTGQSYEQYF.

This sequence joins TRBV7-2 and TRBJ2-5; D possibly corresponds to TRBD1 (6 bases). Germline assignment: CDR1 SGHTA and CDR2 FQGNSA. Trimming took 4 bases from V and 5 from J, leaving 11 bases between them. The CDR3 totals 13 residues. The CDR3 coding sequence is TGTGCCAGCAGCTCCGACAGGCGGGAGACCCAGTACTTC. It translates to CASSSDRRETQYF. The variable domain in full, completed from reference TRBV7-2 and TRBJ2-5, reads GAGVSQSPSNKVTEKGKDVELRCDPISGHTALYWYRQSLGQGLEFLIYFQGNSAPDKSGLPSDRFSAERTGGSVSTLTIQRTQQEDSAVYLCASSSDRRETQYFGPGTRLLVL.

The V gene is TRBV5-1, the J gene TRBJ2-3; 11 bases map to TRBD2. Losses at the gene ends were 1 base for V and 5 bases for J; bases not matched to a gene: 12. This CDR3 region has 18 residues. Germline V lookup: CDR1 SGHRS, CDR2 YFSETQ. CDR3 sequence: CASSLTSGGRRGGDTQYF. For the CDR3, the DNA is TGCGCCAGCAGCTTGACTAGCGGGGGCCGCCGCGGGGGAGATACGCAGTATTTT.

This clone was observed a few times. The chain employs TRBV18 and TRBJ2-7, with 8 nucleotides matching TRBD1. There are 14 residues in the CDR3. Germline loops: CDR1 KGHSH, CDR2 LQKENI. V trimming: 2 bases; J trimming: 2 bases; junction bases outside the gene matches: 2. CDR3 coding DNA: TGTGCCAGCTCACCAGGGACAGGCCCCTACGAGCAGTACTTC. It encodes CASSPGTGPYEQYF.

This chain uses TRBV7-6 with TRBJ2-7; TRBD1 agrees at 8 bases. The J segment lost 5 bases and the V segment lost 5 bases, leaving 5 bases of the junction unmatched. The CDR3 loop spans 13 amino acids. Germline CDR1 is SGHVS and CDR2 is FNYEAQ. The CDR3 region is CASSRTGRDEQYF. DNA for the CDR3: TGTGCCAGCAGCCGGACAGGGCGGGACGAGCAGTACTTC.

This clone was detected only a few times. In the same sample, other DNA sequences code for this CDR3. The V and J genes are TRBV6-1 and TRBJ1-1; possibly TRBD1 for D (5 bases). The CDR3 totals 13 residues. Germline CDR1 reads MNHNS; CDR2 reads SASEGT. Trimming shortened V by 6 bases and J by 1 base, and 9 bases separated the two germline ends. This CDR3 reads CASSDGQNTEAFF. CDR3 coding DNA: TGTGCCAGCAGCGACGGACAGAACACTGAAGCTTTCTTT.